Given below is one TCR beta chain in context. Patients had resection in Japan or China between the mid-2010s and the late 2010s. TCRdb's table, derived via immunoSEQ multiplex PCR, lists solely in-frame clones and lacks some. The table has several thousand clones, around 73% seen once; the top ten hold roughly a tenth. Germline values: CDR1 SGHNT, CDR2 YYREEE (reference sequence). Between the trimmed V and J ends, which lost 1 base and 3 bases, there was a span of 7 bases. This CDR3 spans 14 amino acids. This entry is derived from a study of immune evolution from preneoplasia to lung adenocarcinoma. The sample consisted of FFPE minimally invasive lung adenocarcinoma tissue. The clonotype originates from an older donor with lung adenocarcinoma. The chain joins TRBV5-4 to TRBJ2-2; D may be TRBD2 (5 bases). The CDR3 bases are TGTGCCAGCAGCTTGCGGGATGACACCGGGGAGCTGTTTTTT. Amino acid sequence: CASSLRDDTGELFF.